The rows below give T cell receptor beta chains drawn from one sample of a study of early T cells in non-severe SARS-CoV-2 infection. In TCRdb, the 5' RACE reads were re-called with MiXCR into one record per CDR3 protein. The sample has around 66,000 distinct CDR3 sequences, approximately 6% seen once. Source: whole blood, taken at baseline. The receptors here all came from an adult who was a healthcare worker with PCR-confirmed SARS-CoV-2 infection or an uninfected control (not recorded which). Both conserved end residues are part of each CDR3. D genes are given only for firm matches. A clone size is listed for some rows: how often the clone was seen (once, few, many), or a class if it is expanded.

11 few TRBV12-3/TRBV12-4 . CASSLTPEQFF
13 many TRBV7-3 . CASSLTPTYEQYF
14 few TRBV5-1 . CASTQSDTYNEQFF
12 . TRBV28 . CASTPDRDTQYF
12 . TRBV10-2 . CASKGPAGELFF
15 many TRBV14 . CASSPRQATYNEQFF
12 many TRBV20-1 . CSPERWHQPQHF
14 many TRBV28 TRBD1 CASSSGQFMSEQYF
14 many TRBV5-1 . CASSPGLIYNEQFF
12 many TRBV12-3/TRBV12-4 . CASSLRRGEQYF
12 many TRBV20-1 TRBD1 CSAMDRGETQYF
14 . TRBV29-1 TRBD2 CSVDGGGGRDTQYF
19 many TRBV12-3/TRBV12-4 . CASSLNPGGGYANTGELFF
17 many TRBV29-1 TRBD2 CSVEDHSGRAGDYEQYF
13 many TRBV20-1 TRBD1 CSASETGVEKLFF
15 few TRBV20-1 . CSARPPNRVTYEQYF
13 few TRBV7-9 . CASSLEWDYGYTF
16 many TRBV20-1 TRBD1 CSAVGTGTETTGELFF
16 few TRBV19 TRBD2 CASSMGTSGSYNEQFF
16 few TRBV24-1 TRBD1 CATSPPGTGDYNEQFF
15 . TRBV25-1 TRBD1 CASSPRQGGYYEQYF
12 few TRBV20-1 . CSASVRDYGYTF
12 many TRBV6-1 . CASGRTNTEAFF
16 few TRBV7-6 . CASTSEPWGQADTQYF
15 many TRBV5-1 . CASSLGGVGNQPQHF
16 few TRBV27 TRBD2 CASSLLAGGSPDTQYF
12 many TRBV5-8 . CASSEYSSYPYF
16 many TRBV6-6 . CASSPRQGTSNQPQHF
11 many TRBV29-1 . CSVRGVDGYTF
16 . TRBV10-1 TRBD2 CASSEVSSGRAGEQYF